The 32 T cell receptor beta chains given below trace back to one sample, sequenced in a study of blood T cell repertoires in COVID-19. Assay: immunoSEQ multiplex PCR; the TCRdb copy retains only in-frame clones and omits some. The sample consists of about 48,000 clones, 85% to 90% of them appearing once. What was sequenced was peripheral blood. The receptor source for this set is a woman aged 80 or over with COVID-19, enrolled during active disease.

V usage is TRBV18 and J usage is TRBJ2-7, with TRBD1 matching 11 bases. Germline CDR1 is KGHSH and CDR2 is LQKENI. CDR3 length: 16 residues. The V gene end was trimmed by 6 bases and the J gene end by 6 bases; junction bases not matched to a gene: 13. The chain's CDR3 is CASSPAGTGGSGEQYF. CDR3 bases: TGTGCCAGCTCGCCTGCCGGGACAGGGGGTTCGGGCGAGCAGTACTTC. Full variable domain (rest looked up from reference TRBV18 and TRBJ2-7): NAGVMQNPRHLVRRRGQEARLRCSPMKGHSHVYWYRQLPEEGLKFMVYLQKENIIDESGMPKERFSAEFPKEGPSILRIQQVVRGDSAAYFCASSPAGTGGSGEQYFGPGTRLTVT.

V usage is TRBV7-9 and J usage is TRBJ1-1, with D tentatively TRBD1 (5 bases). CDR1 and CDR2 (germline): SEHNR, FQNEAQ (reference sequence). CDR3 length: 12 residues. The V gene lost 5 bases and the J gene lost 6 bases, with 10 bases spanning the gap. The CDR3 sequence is CASSPRGSEAFF. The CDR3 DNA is TGTGCCAGCAGCCCTCGGGGGTCTGAAGCTTTCTTT.

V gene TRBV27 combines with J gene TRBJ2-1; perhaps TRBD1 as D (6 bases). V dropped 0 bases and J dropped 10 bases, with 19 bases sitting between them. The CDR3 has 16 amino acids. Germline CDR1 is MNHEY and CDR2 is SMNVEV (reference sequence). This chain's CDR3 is CASSLSWGLPSLEQFF. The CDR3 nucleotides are TGTGCCAGCAGTTTATCCTGGGGGCTCCCTTCGTTGGAGCAGTTCTTC.

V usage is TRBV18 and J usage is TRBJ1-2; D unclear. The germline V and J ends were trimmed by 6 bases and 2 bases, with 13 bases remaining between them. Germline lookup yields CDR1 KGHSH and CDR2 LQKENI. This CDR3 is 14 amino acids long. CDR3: CASSPGRGNYGYTF. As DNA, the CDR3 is TGTGCCAGCTCCCCCGGAAGAGGGAACTATGGCTACACCTTC.

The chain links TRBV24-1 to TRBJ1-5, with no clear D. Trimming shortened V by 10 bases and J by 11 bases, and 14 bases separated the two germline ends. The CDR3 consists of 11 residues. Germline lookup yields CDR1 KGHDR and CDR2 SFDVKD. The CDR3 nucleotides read TGTGCCACGGACTGGAGGGAGTCCCAGCATTTT. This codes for CATDWRESQHF.

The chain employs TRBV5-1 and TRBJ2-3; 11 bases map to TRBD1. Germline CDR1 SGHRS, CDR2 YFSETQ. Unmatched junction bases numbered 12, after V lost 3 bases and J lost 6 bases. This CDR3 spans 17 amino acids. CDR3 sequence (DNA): TGCGCCAGCAGCTGGCCGGTGGACAGGGGGCGTGCGGATACGCAGTATTTT. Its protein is CASSWPVDRGRADTQYF.

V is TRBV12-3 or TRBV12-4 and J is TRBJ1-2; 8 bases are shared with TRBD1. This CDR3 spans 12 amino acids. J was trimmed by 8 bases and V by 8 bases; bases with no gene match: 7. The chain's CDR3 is CASSQGARGYTF. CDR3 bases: TGTGCCAGCTCGCAGGGGGCGAGGGGCTACACCTTC.

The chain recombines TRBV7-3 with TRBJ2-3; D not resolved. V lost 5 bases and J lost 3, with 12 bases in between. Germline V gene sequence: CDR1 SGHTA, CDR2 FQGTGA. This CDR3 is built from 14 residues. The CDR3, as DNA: TGTGCCAGCAGCCCGTCGGGTAGTACAGATACGCAGTATTTT. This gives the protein CASSPSGSTDTQYF.

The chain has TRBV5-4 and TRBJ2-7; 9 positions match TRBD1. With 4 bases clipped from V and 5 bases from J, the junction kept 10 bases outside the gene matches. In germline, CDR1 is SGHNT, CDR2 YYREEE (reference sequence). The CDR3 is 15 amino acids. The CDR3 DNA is TGTGCCAGCAGCGCGGCCGGGACAGGGACCCACGAGCAGTACTTC. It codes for CASSAAGTGTHEQYF.

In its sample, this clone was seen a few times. The chain's CDR3 is CASKLRGNSNQPQHF. The CDR3 region has the DNA TGTGCCAGCAAATTGAGAGGGAATAGCAATCAGCCCCAGCATTTT. V gene TRBV5-6 combines with J gene TRBJ1-5; no definite D call. Trimming pared 6 bases from V and 0 bases from J, leaving 13 bases between. CDR1 is SGHDT and CDR2 is YYEEEE in the germline V gene. This CDR3 region has 15 residues.

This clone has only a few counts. Here the CDR3 reads CASSVVGQGRLAGVYEQYF. The CDR3 coding sequence is TGTGCCAGCAGCGTTGTGGGACAGGGGCGACTAGCGGGAGTTTACGAGCAGTACTTC. The V call is TRBV5-6, the J call TRBJ2-7; 12 bases agree with TRBD2. The CDR3 runs 19 residues. The V gene's germline CDR1 is SGHDT and CDR2 YYEEEE. After removal of 4 bases from V and 4 bases from J, the junction contained 18 bases not matched to a gene.

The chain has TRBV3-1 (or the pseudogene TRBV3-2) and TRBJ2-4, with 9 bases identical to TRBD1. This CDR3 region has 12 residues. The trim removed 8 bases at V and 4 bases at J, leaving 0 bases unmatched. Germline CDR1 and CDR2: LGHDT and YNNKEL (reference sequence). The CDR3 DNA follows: TGTGCCAGCGGACAGGGGAAAAACATTCAGTACTTC. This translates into CASGQGKNIQYF.

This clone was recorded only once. CDR3 amino acids: CASSPTGTGNSPLHF. CDR3 DNA: TGTGCCAGCTCACCGACCGGGACAGGGAATTCACCCCTCCACTTT. J is TRBJ1-6 and V is TRBV18; 9 nucleotides match TRBD1. This CDR3 is 15 amino acids long. The V segment lost 3 bases and the J segment 7 bases; nucleotides outside the gene matches: 4. CDR1 and CDR2 from the germline V gene are KGHSH and LQKENI.

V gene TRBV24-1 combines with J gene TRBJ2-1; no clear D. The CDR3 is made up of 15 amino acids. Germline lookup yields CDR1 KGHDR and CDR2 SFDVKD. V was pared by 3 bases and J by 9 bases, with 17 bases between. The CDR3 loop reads CATSDPRDTRPEQFF. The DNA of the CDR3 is TGTGCCACCAGTGATCCTCGCGACACAAGACCTGAGCAGTTCTTC.

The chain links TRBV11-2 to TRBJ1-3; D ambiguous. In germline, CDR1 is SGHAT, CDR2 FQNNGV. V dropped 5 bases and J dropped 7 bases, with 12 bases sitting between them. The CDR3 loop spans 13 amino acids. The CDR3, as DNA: TGTGCCAGCAGCCTCAACAGCGGGAACACCATATATTTT. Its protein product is CASSLNSGNTIYF.

The CDR3 DNA reads TGTGCCAGCACCCCTTTGACAGCGGGCAACTATGGCTACACCTTC. Translating gives CASTPLTAGNYGYTF. This rearrangement joins TRBV7-8 to TRBJ1-2, with TRBD1 as a possible D gene (5 bases). The length of the CDR3 is 15 residues. The V end lost 7 bases, the J end lost 2 bases, and 17 bases lay between the germline ends. Per the germline V gene, CDR1 is SGHVS and CDR2 is FQNEAQ.

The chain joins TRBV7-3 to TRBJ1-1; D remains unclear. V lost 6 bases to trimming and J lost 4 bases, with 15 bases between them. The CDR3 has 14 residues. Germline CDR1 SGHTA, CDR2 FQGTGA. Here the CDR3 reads CASSGNRGSTEAFF. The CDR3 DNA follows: TGTGCCAGCAGTGGAAACCGTGGGAGCACTGAAGCTTTCTTT.

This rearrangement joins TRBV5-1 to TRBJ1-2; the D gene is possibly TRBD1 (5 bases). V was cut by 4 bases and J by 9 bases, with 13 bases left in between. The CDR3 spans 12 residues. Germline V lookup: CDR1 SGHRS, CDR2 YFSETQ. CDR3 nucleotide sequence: TGCGCCAGCAGCAAGGACACCCTTAGCTACACCTTC. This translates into CASSKDTLSYTF. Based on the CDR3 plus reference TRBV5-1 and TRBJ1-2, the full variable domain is KAGVTQTPRYLIKTRGQQVTLSCSPISGHRSVSWYQQTPGQGLQFLFEYFSETQRNKGNFPGRFSGRQFSNSRSEMNVSTLELGDSALYLCASSKDTLSYTFGSGTRLTVV.

The CDR3 DNA follows: TGTGCCAGCAGCTTAGAAGTACGGGTTCGCACAGATACGCAGTATTTT. Amino acid sequence: CASSLEVRVRTDTQYF. The rearrangement joins TRBV7-6 to TRBJ2-3; the D is unclear. Germline V gene data show CDR1 as SGHVS and CDR2 as FNYEAQ. CDR3 size: 16 residues. V shed 1 base and J shed 1 base, with 12 bases lying between them. The variable domain in full, completed from reference TRBV7-6 and TRBJ2-3, reads GAGVSQSPRYKVTKRGQDVALRCDPISGHVSLYWYRQALGQGPEFLTYFNYEAQQDKSGLPNDRFSAERPEGSISTLTIQRTEQRDSAMYRCASSLEVRVRTDTQYFGPGTRLTVL.

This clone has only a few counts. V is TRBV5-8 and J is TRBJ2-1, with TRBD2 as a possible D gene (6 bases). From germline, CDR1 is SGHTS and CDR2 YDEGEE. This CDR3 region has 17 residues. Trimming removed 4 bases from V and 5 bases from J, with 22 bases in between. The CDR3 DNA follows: TGTGCCAGCAGCGGGGCCGGGACTCGCGGTCCCCACAATGAGCAGTTCTTC. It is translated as CASSGAGTRGPHNEQFF.

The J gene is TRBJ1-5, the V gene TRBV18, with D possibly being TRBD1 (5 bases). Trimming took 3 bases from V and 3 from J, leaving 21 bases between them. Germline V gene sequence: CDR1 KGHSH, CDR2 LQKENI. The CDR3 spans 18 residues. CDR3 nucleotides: TGTGCCAGCTCACCGCCGATAGGCCAGGGTAGCTTCAATCAGCCCCAGCATTTT. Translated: CASSPPIGQGSFNQPQHF.

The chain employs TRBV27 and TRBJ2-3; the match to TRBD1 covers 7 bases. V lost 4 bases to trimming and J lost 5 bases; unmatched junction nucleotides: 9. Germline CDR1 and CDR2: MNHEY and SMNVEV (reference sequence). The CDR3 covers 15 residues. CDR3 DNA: TGTGCCAGCAGTTCAAAGGGGGCGATCTTAGATACGCAGTATTTT. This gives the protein CASSSKGAILDTQYF.

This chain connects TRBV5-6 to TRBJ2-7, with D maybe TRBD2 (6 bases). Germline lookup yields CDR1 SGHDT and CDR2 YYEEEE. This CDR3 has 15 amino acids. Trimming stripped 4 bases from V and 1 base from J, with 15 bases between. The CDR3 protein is CASSAAGTASYEQYF. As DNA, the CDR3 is TGTGCCAGCAGCGCGGCCGGGACTGCATCCTACGAGCAGTACTTC. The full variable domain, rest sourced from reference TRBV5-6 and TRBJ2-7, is DAGVTQSPTHLIKTRGQQVTLRCSPKSGHDTVSWYQQALGQGPQFIFQYYEEEERQRGNFPDRFSGHQFPNYSSELNVNALLLGDSALYLCASSAAGTASYEQYFGPGTRLTVT.

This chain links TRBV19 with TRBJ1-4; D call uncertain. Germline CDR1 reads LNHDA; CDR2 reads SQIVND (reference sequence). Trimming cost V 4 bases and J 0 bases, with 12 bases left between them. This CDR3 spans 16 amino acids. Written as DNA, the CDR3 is TGTGCCAGTAGTACCGGGCAGCGGGCAACTAATGAAAAACTGTTTTTT. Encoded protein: CASSTGQRATNEKLFF. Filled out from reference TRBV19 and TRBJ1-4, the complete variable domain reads DGGITQSPKYLFRKEGQNVTLSCEQNLNHDAMYWYRQDPGQGLRLIYYSQIVNDFQKGDIAEGYSVSREKKESFPLTVTSAQKNPTAFYLCASSTGQRATNEKLFFGSGTQLSVL.

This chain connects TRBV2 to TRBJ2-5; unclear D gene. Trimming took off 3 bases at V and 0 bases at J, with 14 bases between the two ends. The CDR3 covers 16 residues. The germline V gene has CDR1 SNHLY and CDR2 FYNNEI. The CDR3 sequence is CASSEEKIKYQETQYF. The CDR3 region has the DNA TGTGCCAGCAGTGAGGAGAAAATTAAGTACCAAGAGACCCAGTACTTC.

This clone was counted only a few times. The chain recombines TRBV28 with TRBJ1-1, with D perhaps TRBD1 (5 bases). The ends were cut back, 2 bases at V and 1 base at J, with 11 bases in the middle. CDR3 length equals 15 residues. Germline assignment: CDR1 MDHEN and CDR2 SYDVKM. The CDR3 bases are TGTGCCAGCAGTTTAAACGGGGGGAGGAACACTGAAGCTTTCTTT. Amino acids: CASSLNGGRNTEAFF.

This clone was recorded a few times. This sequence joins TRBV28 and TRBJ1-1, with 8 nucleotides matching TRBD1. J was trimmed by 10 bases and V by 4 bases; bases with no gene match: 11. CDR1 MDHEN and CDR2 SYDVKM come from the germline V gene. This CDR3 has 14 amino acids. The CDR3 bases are TGTGCCAGCAGTTCCCCGAGACAGGGGAGCGCAGCTTTCTTT. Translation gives CASSSPRQGSAAFF. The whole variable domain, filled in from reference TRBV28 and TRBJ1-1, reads DVKVTQSSRYLVKRTGEKVFLECVQDMDHENMFWYRQDPGLGLRLIYFSYDVKMKEKGDIPEGYSVSREKKERFSLILESASTNQTSMYLCASSSPRQGSAAFFGQGTRLTVV.

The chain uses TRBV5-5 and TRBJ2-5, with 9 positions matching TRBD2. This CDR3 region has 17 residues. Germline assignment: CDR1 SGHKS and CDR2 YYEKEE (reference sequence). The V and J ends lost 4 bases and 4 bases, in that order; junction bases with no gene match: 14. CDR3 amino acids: CASSRNSGSGRGETQYF. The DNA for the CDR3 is TGTGCCAGCAGCAGAAATAGCGGGAGTGGTCGGGGAGAGACCCAGTACTTC.

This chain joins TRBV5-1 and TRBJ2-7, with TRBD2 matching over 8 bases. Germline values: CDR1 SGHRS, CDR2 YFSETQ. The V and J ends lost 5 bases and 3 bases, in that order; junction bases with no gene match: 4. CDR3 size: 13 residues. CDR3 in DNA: TGCGCCAGCAGACGGGAGGGCCTCTACGAGCAGTACTTC. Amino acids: CASRREGLYEQYF.

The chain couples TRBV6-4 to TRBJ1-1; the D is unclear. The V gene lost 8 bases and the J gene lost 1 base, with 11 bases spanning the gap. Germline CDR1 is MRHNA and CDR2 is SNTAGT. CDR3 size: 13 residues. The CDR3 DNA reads TGTGCCAGCGCCATAGAACGGAACACTGAAGCTTTCTTT. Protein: CASAIERNTEAFF.

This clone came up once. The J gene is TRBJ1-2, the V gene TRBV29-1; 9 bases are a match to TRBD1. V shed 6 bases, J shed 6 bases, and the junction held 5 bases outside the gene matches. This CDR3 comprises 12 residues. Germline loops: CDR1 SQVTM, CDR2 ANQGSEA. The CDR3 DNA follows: TGCAGCGTCCGGGGACAGGGCCATGGCTACACCTTC. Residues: CSVRGQGHGYTF.

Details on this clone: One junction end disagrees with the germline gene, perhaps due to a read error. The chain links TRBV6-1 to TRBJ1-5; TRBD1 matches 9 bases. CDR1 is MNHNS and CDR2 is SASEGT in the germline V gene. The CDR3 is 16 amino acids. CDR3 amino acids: CASNEQGAAGNQPQHF. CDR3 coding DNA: TGTGCCAGCAATGAACAGGGGGCAGCTGGAAATCAGCCCCAGCATTTT.